The clone carrying this TCR beta chain was counted many times. These data are taken from a study of read filtering for tumor transcriptome and immune sequencing. CDR3 length equals 14 residues. CDR1 and CDR2 from the germline V gene are SGHTA and FQGNSA. V was pared by 2 bases and J by 9 bases, with 4 bases of the junction left unmatched. From around 0.4 ug of RNA, a library with molecular barcoded alpha/delta and beta/gamma adaptors was made. TCRdb itself ran the reads through MiXCR, one entry per CDR3 protein. The table lists some 120,000 distinct CDR3 sequences, over 10% of them singletons. This clonotype was obtained from a donor at least 40 years old with multiple myeloma. The rearrangement uses TRBV7-2 and TRBJ2-3; TRBD2 matches at 11 bases. Sequencing was done on a sample of a population of CD138-negative cells sorted from bone marrow. Here the CDR3 reads CASSLIAGGQTQYF. CDR3 nucleotide sequence: TGTGCCAGCAGCTTAATAGCGGGAGGGCAGACGCAGTATTTT. Filled out from reference TRBV7-2 and TRBJ2-3, the complete variable domain reads GAGVSQSPSNKVTEKGKDVELRCDPISGHTALYWYRQSLGQGLEFLIYFQGNSAPDKSGLPSDRFSAERTGGSVSTLTIQRTQQEDSAVYLCASSLIAGGQTQYFGPGTRLTVL.